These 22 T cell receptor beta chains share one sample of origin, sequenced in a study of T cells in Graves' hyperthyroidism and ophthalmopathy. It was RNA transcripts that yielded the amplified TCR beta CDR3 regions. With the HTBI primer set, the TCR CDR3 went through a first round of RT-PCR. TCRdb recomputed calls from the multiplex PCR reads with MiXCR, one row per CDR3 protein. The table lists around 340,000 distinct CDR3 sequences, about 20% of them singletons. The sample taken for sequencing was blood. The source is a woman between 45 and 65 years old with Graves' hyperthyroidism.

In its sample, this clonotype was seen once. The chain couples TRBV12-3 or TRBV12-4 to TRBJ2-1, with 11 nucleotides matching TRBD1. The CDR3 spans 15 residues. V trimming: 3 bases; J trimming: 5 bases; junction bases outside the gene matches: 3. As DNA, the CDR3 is TGTGCCAGCAGTTTCCGGGACAGGGGGGACAATGAGCAGTTCTTC. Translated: CASSFRDRGDNEQFF.

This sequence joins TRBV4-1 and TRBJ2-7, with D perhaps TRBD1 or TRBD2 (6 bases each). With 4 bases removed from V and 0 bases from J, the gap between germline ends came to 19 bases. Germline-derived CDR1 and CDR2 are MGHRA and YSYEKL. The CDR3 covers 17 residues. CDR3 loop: CASSLRDIGGLSYEQYF. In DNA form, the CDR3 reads TGCGCCAGCAGCCTCAGGGATATAGGGGGGCTCTCCTACGAGCAGTACTTC.

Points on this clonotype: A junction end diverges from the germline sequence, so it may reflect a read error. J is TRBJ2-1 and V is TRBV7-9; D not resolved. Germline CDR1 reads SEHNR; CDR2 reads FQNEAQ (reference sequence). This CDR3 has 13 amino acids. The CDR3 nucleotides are TGTGCCAGCAGCCCGGAGAACTACATTGAGCAGTTCTTC. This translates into CASSPENYIEQFF.

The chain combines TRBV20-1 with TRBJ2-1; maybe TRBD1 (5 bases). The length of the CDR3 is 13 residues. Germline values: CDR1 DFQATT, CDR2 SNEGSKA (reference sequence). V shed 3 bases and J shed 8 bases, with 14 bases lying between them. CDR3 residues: CSARGLEEDEQFF. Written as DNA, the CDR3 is TGCAGTGCTAGGGGGCTAGAAGAGGATGAGCAGTTCTTC.

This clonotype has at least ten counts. DNA for the CDR3: TGTGCCAGCAGTTGGCGGCCCGATGAAAAACTGTTTTTT. As protein: CASSWRPDEKLFF. The V and J genes are TRBV6-1 and TRBJ1-4; no reliable D call. The CDR3 is 13 residues long. CDR1 MNHNS and CDR2 SASEGT come from the germline V gene. Deletions cut 5 bases from V and 6 bases from J, with 10 bases between.

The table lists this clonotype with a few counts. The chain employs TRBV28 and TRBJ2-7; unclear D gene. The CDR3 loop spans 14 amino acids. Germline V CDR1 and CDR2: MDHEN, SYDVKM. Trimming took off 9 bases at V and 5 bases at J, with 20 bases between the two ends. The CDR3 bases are TGTGCCAGTATCAGACACGGCCTAAGCGACGAGCAGTACTTC. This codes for CASIRHGLSDEQYF.

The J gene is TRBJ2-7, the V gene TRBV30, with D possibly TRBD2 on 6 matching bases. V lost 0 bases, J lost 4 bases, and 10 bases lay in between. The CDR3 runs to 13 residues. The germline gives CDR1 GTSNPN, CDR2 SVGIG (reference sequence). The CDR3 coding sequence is TGTGCCTGGAGTGTAGGAGGAGGGTACGAGCAGTACTTC. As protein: CAWSVGGGYEQYF. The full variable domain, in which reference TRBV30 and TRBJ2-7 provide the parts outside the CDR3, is SQTIHQWPATLVQPVGSPLSLECTVEGTSNPNLYWYRQAAGRGLQLLFYSVGIGQISSEVPQNLSASRPQDRQFILSSKKLLLSDSGFYLCAWSVGGGYEQYFGPGTRLTVT.

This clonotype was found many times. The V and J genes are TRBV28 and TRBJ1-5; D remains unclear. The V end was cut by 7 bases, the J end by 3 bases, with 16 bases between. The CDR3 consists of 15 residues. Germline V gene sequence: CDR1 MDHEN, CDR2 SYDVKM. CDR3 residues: CASTPLADDNQPQHF. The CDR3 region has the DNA TGTGCCAGCACGCCGTTGGCGGATGACAATCAGCCCCAGCATTTT.

Written as DNA, the CDR3 is TGTGCCTGGGGGGGGGGGGAGGACAGGGTGACCGGGGAGCTGTTTTTT. It specifies CAWGGGEDRVTGELFF. The rearrangement joins TRBV30 to TRBJ2-2, with a tentative D call TRBD1 (8 bases). CDR1 and CDR2 from the germline V gene are GTSNPN and SVGIG (reference sequence). This CDR3 region has 16 residues. V lost 5 bases, J lost 5 bases, and 21 bases lay in between.

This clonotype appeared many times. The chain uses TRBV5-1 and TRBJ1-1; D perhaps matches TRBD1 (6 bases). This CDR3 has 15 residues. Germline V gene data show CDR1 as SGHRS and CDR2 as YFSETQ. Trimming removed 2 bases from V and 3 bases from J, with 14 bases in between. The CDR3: CASSFVQGGDTEAFF. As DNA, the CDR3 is TGCGCCAGCAGCTTCGTCCAAGGGGGTGACACTGAAGCTTTCTTT. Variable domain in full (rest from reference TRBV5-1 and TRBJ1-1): KAGVTQTPRYLIKTRGQQVTLSCSPISGHRSVSWYQQTPGQGLQFLFEYFSETQRNKGNFPGRFSGRQFSNSRSEMNVSTLELGDSALYLCASSFVQGGDTEAFFGQGTRLTVV.

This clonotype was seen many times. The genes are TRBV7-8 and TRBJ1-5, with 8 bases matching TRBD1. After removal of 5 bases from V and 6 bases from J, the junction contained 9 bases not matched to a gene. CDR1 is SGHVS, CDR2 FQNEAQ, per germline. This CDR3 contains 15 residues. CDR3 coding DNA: TGTGCCAGCAGCCAAGGACAGGGCGAAACTCAGCCCCAGCATTTT. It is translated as CASSQGQGETQPQHF. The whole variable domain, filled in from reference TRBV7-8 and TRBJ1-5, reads GAGVSQSPRYKVAKRGQDVALRCDPISGHVSLFWYQQALGQGPEFLTYFQNEAQLDKSGLPSDRFFAERPEGSVSTLKIQRTQQEDSAVYLCASSQGQGETQPQHFGDGTRLSIL.

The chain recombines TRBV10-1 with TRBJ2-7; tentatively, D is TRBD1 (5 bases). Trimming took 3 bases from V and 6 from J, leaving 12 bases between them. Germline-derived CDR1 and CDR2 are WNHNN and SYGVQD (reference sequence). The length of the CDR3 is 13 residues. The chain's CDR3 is CASSEDRPCEQYV. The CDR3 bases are TGCGCCAGCAGTGAAGACAGACCCTGCGAGCAGTACGTC.

The CDR3 region has the DNA TGTGCCAGTAGTAGATCCCTGAACACTGAAGCTTTCTTT. Translation gives CASSRSLNTEAFF. V usage is TRBV19 and J usage is TRBJ1-1; D gene unclear. The CDR3 is 13 residues long. CDR1 LNHDA and CDR2 SQIVND come from the germline V gene (reference sequence). V lost 4 bases to trimming and J lost 0 bases, with 6 bases between them.

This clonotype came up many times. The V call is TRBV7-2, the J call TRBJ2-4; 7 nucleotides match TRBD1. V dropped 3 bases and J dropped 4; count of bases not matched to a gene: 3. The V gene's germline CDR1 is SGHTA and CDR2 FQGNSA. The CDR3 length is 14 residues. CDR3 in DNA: TGTGCCAGCAGCTTGGGACAGAATAAAAACATTCAGTACTTC. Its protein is CASSLGQNKNIQYF.

CDR3 sequence: CASSSSGSGVNEQFF. DNA for the CDR3: TGTGCCAGCAGCTCAAGCGGGAGCGGGGTCAATGAGCAGTTCTTC. The chain carries TRBV5-4 and TRBJ2-1; 8 nucleotides agree with TRBD2. CDR1 is SGHNT and CDR2 is YYREEE in the germline V gene (reference sequence). With V trimmed by 3 bases and J by 6 bases, 8 bases remained unmatched. This CDR3 has 15 residues.

The CDR3 protein is CAWRSQRRNSPLHF. The CDR3, as DNA: TGTGCCTGGCGGTCCCAAAGAAGGAATTCACCCCTCCACTTT. The rearrangement uses TRBV13 and TRBJ1-6, with D unclear. V lost 11 bases, J lost 7 bases, and 18 bases lay in between. The CDR3 runs 14 residues. Germline lookup yields CDR1 PRHDT and CDR2 FYEKMQ (reference sequence).

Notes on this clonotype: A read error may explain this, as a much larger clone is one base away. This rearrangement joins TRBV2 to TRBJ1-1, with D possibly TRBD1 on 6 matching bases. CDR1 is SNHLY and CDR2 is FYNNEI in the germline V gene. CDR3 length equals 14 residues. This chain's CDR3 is CASKGRGADTEASF. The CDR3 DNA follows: TGTGCCAGCAAGGGACGGGGGGCCGACACTGAAGCTTCCTTT. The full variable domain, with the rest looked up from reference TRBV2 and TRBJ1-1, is EPEVTQTPSHQVTQMGQEVILRCVPISNHLYFYWYRQILGQKVEFLVSFYNNEISEKSEIFDDQFSVERPDGSNFTLKIRSTKLEDSAMYFCASKGRGADTEASFGQGTRLTVV.

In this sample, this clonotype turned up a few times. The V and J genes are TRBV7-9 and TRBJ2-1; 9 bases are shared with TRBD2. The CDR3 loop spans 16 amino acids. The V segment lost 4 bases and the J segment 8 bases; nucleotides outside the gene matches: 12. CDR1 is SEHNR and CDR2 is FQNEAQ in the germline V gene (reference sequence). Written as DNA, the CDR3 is TGTGCCAGCAGCTCTGGACTAGCGACCTTCGTCGATGAGCAGTTCTTC. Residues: CASSSGLATFVDEQFF.

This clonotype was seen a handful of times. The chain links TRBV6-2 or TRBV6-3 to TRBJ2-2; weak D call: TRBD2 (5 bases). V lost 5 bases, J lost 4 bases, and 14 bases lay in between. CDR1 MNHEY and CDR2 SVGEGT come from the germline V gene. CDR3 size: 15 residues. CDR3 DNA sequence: TGTGCCAGCAGTAACCGTTTAGGGAGCACCGGGGAGCTGTTTTTT. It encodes CASSNRLGSTGELFF.

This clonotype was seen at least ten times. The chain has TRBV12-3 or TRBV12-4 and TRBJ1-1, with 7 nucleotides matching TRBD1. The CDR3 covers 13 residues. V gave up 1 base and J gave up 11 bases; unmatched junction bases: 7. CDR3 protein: CASSLGQGLFAFF. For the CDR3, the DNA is TGTGCCAGCAGTTTAGGACAGGGTCTCTTTGCTTTCTTT.

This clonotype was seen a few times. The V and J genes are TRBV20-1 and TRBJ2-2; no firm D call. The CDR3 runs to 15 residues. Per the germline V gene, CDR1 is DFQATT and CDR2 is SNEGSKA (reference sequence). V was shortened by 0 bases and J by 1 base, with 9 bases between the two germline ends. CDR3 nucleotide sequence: TGCAGTGCTAGAGAATCGATGGGGAACACCGGGGAGCTGTTTTTT. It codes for CSARESMGNTGELFF.

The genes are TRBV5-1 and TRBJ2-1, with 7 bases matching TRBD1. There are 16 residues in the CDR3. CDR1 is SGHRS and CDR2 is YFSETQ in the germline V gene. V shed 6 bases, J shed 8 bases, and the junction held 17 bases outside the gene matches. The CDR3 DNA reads TGCGCCAGCACCACAGCGAGGAGCGTAGGGGGCCATGAGCAGTTCTTC. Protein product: CASTTARSVGGHEQFF.